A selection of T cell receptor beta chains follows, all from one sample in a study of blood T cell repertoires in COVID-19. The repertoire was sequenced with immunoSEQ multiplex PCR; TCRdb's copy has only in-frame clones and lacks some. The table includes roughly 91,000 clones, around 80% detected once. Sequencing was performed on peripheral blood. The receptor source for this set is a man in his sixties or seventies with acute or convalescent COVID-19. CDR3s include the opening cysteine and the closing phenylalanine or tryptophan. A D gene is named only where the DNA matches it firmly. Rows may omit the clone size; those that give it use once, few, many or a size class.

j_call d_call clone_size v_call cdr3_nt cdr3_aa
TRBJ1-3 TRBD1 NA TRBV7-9 TGTGCCAGCAGCCCGAGGACAGGGGCGTCTGGAAACACCATATATTTT CASSPRTGASGNTIYF
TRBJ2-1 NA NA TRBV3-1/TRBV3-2 TGTGCCAGCAGCCAAGGGTCGGGATCCAATGAGCAGTTCTTC CASSQGSGSNEQFF
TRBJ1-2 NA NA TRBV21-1 TGTGCCAGCAGCAAACGGTGGACCCAGGGCCGCGGCTACACCTTC CASSKRWTQGRGYTF
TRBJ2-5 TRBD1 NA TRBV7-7 TGTGCCAGCAGCTTAGGGGGACAGGGGGAGACCCAGTACTTC CASSLGGQGETQYF
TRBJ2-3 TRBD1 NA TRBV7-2 TGTGCCAGCAGCTTCCGCCAGACAGGGCTTGGTGATACGCAGTATTTT CASSFRQTGLGDTQYF
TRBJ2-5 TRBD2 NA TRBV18 TGTGCCAGCTCACCCCTCCAGCGGGAGCAACAAGAGACCCAGTACTTC CASSPLQREQQETQYF
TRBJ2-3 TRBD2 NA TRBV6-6 TGTGCCAGCAGTTACTCGCACAGCGGGATCACAGATACGCAGTATTTT CASSYSHSGITDTQYF
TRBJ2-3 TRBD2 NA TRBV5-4 TGTGCCAGCAGCTTGGCACTAGCGGGATTCACAGATACGCAGTATTTT CASSLALAGFTDTQYF
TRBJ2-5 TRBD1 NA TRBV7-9 TGTGCCAGCAGCTTGTGGGACAGAATGGAGGAGACCCAGTACTTC CASSLWDRMEETQYF
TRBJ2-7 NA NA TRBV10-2 TGCGCCAGCAGTGAGTCGGGGACACTCTCCTACGAGCAGTACTTC CASSESGTLSYEQYF
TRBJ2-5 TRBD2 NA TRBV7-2 TGTGCCAGCAGCACCGGGACTAGCGGGGACCTAGAGACCCAGTACTTC CASSTGTSGDLETQYF
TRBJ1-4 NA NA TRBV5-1 TGCGCCAGCAGCTTCGGGCCGACGGGGAATGAAAAACTGTTTTTT CASSFGPTGNEKLFF
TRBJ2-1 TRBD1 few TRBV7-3 TGTGCCACAGGACAGGGGGTCGGCAATGAGCAGTTCTTC CATGQGVGNEQFF
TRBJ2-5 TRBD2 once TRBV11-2 TGTGCCAGCAGCCTACCCCCTTGGGAGCGGGGGACCGGTGAGACCCAGTACTTC CASSLPPWERGTGETQYF
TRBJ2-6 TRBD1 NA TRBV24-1 TGTGCCACCAGTGATTCACCCAGGGGGTCGGGGGCCAACGTCCTGACTTTC CATSDSPRGSGANVLTF
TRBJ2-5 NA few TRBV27 TGTGCCAGCAGGCCTCCTAGATCAGGGGTTGTGGGAGAGACCCAGTACTTC CASRPPRSGVVGETQYF
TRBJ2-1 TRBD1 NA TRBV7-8 TGTGCCAGCAGCGCGGGACAGGCTTACAATGAGCAGTTCTTC CASSAGQAYNEQFF
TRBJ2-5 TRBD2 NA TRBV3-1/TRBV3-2 TGTGCCAGCAGCTATTCCTCTAGCGGCAAAGAGACCCAGTACTTC CASSYSSSGKETQYF
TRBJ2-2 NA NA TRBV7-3 TGTGCCAGCAGCTTAGGCGGTCACACCGGGGAGCTGTTTTTT CASSLGGHTGELFF
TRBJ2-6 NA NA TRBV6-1 TGTGCCAGCAGTGAAATCTGGGGGCGAGCTGGGGCCAACGTCCTGACTTTC CASSEIWGRAGANVLTF
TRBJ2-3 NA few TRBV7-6 TGTGCCAGCAGCGTTACAGGGCAGGGCACGCAGTATTTT CASSVTGQGTQYF
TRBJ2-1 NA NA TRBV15 TGTGCCACCAGCAGAGATCCGGTGGGCAGGGTAATCTACAATGAGCAGTTCTTC CATSRDPVGRVIYNEQFF
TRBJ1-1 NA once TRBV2 TGTGCCAGCTTGGAGACTGAAGCTTTCTTT CASLETEAFF
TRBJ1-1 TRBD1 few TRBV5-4 TGTGCCAGCACCAAGACAGGGGAAACTGAAGCTTTCTTT CASTKTGETEAFF
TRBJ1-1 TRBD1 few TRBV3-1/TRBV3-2 TGTGCCAGCAGCCAAGATTACAGGGGGCGTCGGGCTTTCTTT CASSQDYRGRRAFF
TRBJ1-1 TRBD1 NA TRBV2 TGTGCCAGTGAGGGGGCCAGAAACACTGAAGCTTTCTTT CASEGARNTEAFF
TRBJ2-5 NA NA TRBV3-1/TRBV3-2 TGTGCCAGCAGCCAGAGGTCAGAGACCCAGTACTTC CASSQRSETQYF
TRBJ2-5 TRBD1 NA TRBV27 TGTGCCAGCAGCAAGTTACTACGTCAGGGGGATCTCGAGACCCAGTACTTC CASSKLLRQGDLETQYF
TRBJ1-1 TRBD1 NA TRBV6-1 TGTGCCAGCAGTGAGCCCCCGGACAGGGGGGTTAGCACTGAAGCTTTCTTT CASSEPPDRGVSTEAFF
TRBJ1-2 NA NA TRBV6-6 TGTGCCAGCAGTTACTCGATATTAGCCAATAACTATGGCTACACCTTC CASSYSILANNYGYTF
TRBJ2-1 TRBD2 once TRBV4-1 TGCGCCAGCAGCCAAGCCGGGACAGCGGGGGGGCAGTTCTTC CASSQAGTAGGQFF
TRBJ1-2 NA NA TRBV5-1 TGCGCCAGCAGCCAAGGGGGGGTGGACTATGGCTACACCTTC CASSQGGVDYGYTF
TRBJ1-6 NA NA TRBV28 TGTGCCAGCAGTTTGCTGCAGAACCGACTCCCCTCACCCCTCCACTTT CASSLLQNRLPSPLHF
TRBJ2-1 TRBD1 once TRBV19 TGTGCCAGTGGGGACAGCAGCAACGGGGCCTCCTACAATGAGCAGTTCTTC CASGDSSNGASYNEQFF
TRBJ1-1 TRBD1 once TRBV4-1 TGCGCCAGCAGCCGGACTAGACAGGGGGCGCAGGACACTGAAGCTTTCTTT CASSRTRQGAQDTEAFF
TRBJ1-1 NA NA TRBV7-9 TGTGCCAGCAGCCCGCCGGAGCTCCGTGAAACTGAAGCTTTCTTT CASSPPELRETEAFF
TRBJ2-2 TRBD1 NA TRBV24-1 TGTGCCACCAGTGTCCCCGCCCCGGGGACAGGGATAGTCGGGGAGCTGTTTTTT CATSVPAPGTGIVGELFF
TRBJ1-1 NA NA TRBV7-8 TGTGCCAGCAGTTACGGACAGAACACTGAAGCTTTCTTT CASSYGQNTEAFF
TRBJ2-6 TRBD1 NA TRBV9 TGTGCCAGCAGCATCCGGGACAGGGGAGAATCTGGGGCCAACGTCCTGACTTTC CASSIRDRGESGANVLTF
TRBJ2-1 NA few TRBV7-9 TGTGCCAGCAGCTTAGAAGGGGGACGAGGGCAGTTCTTC CASSLEGGRGQFF